This T cell receptor beta chain was sequenced for a study of vaccination effects on CD4 cells after COVID-19. Study at large: The median interval between the second dose and post-vaccine sampling was 72 days.

CD4+ T cells specific for antigen were expanded with viral peptide pools by the ViraFEST assay before sequencing. Researchers isolated CD4+ T cells once 9 to 11 days of culture had elapsed. Vaccine administered to participants consisted of two doses of either BNT162b2 or mRNA-1273. Neither prior SARS-CoV-2 infection nor positive nucleocapsid antibodies were present in the vaccine recipients. After removal of 10 bases from V and 2 bases from J, the junction contained 12 bases not matched to a gene. CDR3 length: 15 residues. CDR1 MNHEY and CDR2 SVGAGI come from the germline V gene. Assay: immunoSEQ multiplex PCR; the TCRdb copy retains only in-frame clones and omits some. The sample records about 31,000 clones, over 75% being singletons. As to this clone: The antigen is not known.

The J gene is TRBJ1-2, the V gene TRBV6-5, with 8 bases that match TRBD1. The sequence was obtained from a human donor who received a COVID-19 vaccine. Some clones in this sample may be carry-over from other donors' samples. This specimen consisted of CD4+ T cells from PBMCs cultured with SARS-CoV-2 spike peptides, obtained after COVID-19 vaccination. In DNA, the CDR3 is TGTGCCAACCCACCGGACAGGGAGGGGAACTATGGCTACACCTTC. This translates into CANPPDREGNYGYTF.